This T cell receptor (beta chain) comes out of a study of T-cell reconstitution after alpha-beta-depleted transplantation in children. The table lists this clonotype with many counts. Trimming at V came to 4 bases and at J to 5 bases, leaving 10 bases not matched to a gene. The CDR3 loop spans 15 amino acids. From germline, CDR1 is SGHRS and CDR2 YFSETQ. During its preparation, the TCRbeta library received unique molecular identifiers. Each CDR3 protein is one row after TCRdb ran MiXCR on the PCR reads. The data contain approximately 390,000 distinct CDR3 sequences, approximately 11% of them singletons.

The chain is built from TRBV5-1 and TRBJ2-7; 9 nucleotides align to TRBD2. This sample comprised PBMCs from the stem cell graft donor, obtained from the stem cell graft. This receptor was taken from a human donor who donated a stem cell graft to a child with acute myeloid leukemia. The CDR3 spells CASSNSGSSSHEQYF. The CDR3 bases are TGCGCCAGCAGCAATAGCGGGAGTTCGAGCCACGAGCAGTACTTC.